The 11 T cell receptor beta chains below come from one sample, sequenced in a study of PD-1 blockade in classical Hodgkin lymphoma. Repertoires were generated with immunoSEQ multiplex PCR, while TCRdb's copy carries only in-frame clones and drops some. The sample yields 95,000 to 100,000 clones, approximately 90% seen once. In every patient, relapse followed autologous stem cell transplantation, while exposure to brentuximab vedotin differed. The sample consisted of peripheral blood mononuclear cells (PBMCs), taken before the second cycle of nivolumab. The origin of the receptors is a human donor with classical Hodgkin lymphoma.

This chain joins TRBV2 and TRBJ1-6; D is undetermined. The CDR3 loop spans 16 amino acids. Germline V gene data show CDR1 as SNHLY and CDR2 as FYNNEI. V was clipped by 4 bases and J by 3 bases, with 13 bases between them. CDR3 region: CASSGPLNDYNSPLHF. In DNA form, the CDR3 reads TGTGCCAGCAGTGGGCCCCTAAATGACTATAATTCACCCCTCCACTTT.

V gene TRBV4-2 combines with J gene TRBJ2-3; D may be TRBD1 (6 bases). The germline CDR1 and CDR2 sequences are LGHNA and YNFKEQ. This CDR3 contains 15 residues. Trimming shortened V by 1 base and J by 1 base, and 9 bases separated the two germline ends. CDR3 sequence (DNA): TGTGCCAGCAGCCAAGCTAAGGGGGGCACAGATACGCAGTATTTT. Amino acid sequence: CASSQAKGGTDTQYF.

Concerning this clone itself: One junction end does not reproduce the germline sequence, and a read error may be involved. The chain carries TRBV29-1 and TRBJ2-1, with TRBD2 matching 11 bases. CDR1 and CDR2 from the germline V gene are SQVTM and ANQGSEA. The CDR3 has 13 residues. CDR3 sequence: CSVETPLAGGPIF. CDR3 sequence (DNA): TGCAGCGTCGAAACACCCTTAGCGGGGGGGCCGATCTTC.

This CDR3 is CASSHNQGGHLYQETQYF. The CDR3 DNA reads TGTGCCAGCAGCCATAATCAAGGGGGTCACCTGTACCAAGAGACCCAGTACTTC. The genes are TRBV4-2 and TRBJ2-5; D is possibly TRBD1 (6 bases). V lost 3 bases and J 0 bases, leaving 20 bases between the germline ends. The CDR3 runs 18 residues. Germline CDR1 LGHNA, CDR2 YNFKEQ.

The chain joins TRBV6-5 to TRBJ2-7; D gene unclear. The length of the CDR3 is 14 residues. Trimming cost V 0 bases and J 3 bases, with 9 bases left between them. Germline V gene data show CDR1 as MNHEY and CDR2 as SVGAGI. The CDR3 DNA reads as TGTGCCAGCAGTTACTCCCATCGAGGCTACGAGCAGTACTTC. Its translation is CASSYSHRGYEQYF.

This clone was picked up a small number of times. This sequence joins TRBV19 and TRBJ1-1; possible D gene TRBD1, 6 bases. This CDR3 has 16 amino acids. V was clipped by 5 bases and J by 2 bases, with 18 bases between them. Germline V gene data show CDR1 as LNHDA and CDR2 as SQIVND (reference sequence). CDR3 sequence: CASSSPYRVVNTEAFF. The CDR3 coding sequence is TGTGCCAGTAGTTCCCCATACAGGGTGGTTAACACTGAAGCTTTCTTT.

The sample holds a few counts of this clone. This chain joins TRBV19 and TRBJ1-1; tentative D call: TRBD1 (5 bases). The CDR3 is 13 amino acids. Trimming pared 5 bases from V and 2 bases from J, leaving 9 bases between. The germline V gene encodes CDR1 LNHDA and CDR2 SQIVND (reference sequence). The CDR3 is CASSATVNTEAFF. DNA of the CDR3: TGTGCCAGTAGTGCGACAGTCAACACTGAAGCTTTCTTT.

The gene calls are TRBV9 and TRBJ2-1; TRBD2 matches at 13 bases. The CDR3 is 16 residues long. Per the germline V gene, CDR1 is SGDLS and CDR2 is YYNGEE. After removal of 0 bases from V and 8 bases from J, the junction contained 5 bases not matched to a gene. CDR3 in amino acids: CASSVGVGLAGDEQFF. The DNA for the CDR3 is TGTGCCAGCAGCGTAGGGGTTGGACTAGCGGGGGATGAGCAGTTCTTC.

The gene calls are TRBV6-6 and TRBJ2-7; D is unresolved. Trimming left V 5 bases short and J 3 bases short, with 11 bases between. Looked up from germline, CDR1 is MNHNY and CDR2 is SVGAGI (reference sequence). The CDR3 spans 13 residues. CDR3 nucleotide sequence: TGTGCCAGCAGTCCCCAGGTGGTCTACGAGCAGTACTTC. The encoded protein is CASSPQVVYEQYF.

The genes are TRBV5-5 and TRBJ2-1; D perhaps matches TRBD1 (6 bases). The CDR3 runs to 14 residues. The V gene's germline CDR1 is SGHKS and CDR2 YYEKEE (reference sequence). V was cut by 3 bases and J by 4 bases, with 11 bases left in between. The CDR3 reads CASSWRTEYNEQFF. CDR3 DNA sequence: TGTGCCAGCAGCTGGAGGACAGAATACAATGAGCAGTTCTTC.

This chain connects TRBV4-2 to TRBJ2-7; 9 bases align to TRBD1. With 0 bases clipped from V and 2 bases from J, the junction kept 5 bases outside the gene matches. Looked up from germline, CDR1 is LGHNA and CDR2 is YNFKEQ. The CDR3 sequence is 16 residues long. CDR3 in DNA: TGTGCCAGCAGCCAAGAGACGGGGACAGGGACCTACGAGCAGTACTTC. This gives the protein CASSQETGTGTYEQYF.